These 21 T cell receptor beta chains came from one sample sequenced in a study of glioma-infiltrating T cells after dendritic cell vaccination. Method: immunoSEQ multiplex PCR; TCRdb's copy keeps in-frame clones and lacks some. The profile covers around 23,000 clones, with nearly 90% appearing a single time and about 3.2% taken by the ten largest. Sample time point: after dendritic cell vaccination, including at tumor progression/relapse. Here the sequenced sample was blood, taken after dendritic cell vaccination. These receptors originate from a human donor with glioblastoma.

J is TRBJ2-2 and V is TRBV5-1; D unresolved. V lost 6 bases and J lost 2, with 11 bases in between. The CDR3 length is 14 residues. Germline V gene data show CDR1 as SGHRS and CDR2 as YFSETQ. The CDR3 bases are TGCGCCAGCAAGACTGCGTTAAACACCGGGGAGCTGTTTTTT. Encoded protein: CASKTALNTGELFF.

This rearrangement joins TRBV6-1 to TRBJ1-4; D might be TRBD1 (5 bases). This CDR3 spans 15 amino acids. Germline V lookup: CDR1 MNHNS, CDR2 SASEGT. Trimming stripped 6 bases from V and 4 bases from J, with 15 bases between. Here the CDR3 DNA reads TGTGCCAGCAGGACCCGACAGAGTCATAATGAAAAACTGTTTTTT. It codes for CASRTRQSHNEKLFF.

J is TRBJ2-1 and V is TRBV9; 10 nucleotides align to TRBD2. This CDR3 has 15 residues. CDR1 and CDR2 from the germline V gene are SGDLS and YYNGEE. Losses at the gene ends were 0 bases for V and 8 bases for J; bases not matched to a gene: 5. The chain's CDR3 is CASSVALAGVDEQFF. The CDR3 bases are TGTGCCAGCAGCGTAGCGCTAGCGGGAGTCGATGAGCAGTTCTTC.

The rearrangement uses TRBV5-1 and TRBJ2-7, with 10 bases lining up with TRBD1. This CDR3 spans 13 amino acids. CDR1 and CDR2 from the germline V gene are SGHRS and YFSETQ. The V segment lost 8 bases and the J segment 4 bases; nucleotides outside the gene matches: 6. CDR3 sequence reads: CASCRDRGYEQYF. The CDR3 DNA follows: TGCGCCAGTTGCCGGGACAGGGGTTACGAGCAGTACTTC. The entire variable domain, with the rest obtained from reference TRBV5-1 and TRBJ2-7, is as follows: KAGVTQTPRYLIKTRGQQVTLSCSPISGHRSVSWYQQTPGQGLQFLFEYFSETQRNKGNFPGRFSGRQFSNSRSEMNVSTLELGDSALYLCASCRDRGYEQYFGPGTRLTVT.

The CDR3 spells CASSPIPGQGFTNTIYF. CDR3 coding DNA: TGTGCCAGCAGCCCTATTCCGGGACAGGGGTTCACAAACACCATATATTTT. The chain has TRBV11-2 and TRBJ1-3, with 10 positions matching TRBD1. Per germline, CDR1 SGHAT and CDR2 FQNNGV. The CDR3 runs 17 residues. J was trimmed by 6 bases and V by 5 bases; bases with no gene match: 13.

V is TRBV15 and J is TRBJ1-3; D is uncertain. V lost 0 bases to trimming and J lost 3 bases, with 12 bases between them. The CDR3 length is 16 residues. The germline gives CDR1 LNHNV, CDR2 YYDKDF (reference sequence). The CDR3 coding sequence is TGTGCCACCAGCAGAGATCGGTTGGCGGTTGGAAACACCATATATTTT. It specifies CATSRDRLAVGNTIYF.

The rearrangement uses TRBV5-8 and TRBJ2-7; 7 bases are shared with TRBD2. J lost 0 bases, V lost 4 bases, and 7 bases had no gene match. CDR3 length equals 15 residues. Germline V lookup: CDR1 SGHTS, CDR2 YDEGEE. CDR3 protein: CASSKKRGHSYEQYF. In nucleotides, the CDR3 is TGTGCCAGCAGCAAGAAGCGGGGCCACTCCTACGAGCAGTACTTC.

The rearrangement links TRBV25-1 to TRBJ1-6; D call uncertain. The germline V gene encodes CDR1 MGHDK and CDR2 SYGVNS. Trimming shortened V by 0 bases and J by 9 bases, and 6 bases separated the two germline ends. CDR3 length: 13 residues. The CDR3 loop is CASSEYPLSPLHF. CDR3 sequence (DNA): TGTGCCAGCAGTGAATACCCCCTTTCACCCCTCCACTTT.

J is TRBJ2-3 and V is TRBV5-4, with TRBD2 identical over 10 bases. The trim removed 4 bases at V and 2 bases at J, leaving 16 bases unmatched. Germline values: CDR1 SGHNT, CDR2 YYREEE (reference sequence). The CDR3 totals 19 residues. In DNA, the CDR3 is TGTGCCAGCAGCCCCTGGAGGACTAGCGGAACCAGATACACAGATACGCAGTATTTT. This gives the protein CASSPWRTSGTRYTDTQYF.

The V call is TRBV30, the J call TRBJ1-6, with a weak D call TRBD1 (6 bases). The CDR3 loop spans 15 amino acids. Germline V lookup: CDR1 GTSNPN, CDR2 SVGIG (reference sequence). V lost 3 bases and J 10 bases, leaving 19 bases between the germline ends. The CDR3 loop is CAWRRSGGHGSPLHF. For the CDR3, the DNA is TGTGCCTGGAGGCGCTCGGGGGGCCATGGGTCACCCCTCCACTTT. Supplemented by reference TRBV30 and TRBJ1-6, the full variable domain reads SQTIHQWPATLVQPVGSPLSLECTVEGTSNPNLYWYRQAAGRGLQLLFYSVGIGQISSEVPQNLSASRPQDRQFILSSKKLLLSDSGFYLCAWRRSGGHGSPLHFGNGTRLTVT.

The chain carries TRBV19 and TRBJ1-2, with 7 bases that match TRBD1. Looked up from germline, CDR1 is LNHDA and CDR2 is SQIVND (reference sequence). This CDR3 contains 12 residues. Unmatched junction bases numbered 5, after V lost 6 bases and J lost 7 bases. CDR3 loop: CASSTGAFGYTF. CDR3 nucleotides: TGTGCCAGTAGCACAGGGGCCTTTGGCTACACCTTC.

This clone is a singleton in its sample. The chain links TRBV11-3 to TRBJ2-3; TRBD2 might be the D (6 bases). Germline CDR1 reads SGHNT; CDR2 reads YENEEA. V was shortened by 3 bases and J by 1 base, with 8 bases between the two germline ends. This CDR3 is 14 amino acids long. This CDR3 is CASSLGGRTDTQYF. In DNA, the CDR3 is TGTGCCAGCAGCTTGGGGGGACGCACAGATACGCAGTATTTT. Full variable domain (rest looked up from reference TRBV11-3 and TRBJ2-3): EAGVVQSPRYKIIEKKQPVAFWCNPISGHNTLYWYLQNLGQGPELLIRYENEEAVDDSQLPKDRFSAERLKGVDSTLKIQPAELGDSAVYLCASSLGGRTDTQYFGPGTRLTVL.

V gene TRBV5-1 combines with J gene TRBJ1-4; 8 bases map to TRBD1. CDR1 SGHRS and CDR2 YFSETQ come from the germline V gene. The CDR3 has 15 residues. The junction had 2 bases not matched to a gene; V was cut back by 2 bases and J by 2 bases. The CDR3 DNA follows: TGCGCCAGCAGCTTCAGGGGGCTCACTAATGAAAAACTGTTTTTT. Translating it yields CASSFRGLTNEKLFF.

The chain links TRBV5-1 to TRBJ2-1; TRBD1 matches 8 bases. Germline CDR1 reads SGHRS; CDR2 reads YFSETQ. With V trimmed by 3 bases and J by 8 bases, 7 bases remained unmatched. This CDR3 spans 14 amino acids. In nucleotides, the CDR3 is TGCGCCAGCAGCTCCCGGACAGGGTCGGATGAGCAGTTCTTC. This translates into CASSSRTGSDEQFF. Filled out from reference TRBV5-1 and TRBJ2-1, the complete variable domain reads KAGVTQTPRYLIKTRGQQVTLSCSPISGHRSVSWYQQTPGQGLQFLFEYFSETQRNKGNFPGRFSGRQFSNSRSEMNVSTLELGDSALYLCASSSRTGSDEQFFGPGTRLTVL.

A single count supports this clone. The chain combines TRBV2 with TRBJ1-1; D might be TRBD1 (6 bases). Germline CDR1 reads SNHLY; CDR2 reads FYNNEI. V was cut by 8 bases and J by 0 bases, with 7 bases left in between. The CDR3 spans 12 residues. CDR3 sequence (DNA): TGTGCCAGCTACAGGGTGAACACTGAAGCTTTCTTT. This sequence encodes CASYRVNTEAFF.

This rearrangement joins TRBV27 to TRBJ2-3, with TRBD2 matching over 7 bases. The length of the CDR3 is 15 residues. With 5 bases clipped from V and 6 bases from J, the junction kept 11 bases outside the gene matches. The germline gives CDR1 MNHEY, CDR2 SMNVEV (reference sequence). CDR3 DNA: TGTGCCAGCAGTCCCGGGACTACCCTCCGGGATACGCAGTATTTT. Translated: CASSPGTTLRDTQYF.

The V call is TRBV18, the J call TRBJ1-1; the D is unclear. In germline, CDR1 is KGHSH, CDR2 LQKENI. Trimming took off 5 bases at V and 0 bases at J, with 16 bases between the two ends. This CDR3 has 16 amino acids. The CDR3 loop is CASSASTIQMNTEAFF. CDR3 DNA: TGTGCCAGCTCAGCGTCCACGATACAGATGAACACTGAAGCTTTCTTT.

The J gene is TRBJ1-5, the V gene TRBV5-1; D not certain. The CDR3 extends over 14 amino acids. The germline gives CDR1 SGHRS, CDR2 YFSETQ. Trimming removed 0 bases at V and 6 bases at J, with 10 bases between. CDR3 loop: CASSLVFGGQPQHF. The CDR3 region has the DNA TGCGCCAGCAGCTTGGTTTTTGGAGGTCAGCCCCAGCATTTT.

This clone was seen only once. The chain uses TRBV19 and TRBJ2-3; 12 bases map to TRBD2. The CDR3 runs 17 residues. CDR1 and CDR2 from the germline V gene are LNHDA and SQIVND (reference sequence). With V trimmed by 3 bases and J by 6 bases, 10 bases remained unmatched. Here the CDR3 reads CASSMASGGGTSDTQYF. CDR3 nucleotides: TGTGCCAGTAGTATGGCTAGCGGGGGGGGTACGTCGGATACGCAGTATTTT. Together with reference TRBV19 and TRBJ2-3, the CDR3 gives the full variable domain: DGGITQSPKYLFRKEGQNVTLSCEQNLNHDAMYWYRQDPGQGLRLIYYSQIVNDFQKGDIAEGYSVSREKKESFPLTVTSAQKNPTAFYLCASSMASGGGTSDTQYFGPGTRLTVL.

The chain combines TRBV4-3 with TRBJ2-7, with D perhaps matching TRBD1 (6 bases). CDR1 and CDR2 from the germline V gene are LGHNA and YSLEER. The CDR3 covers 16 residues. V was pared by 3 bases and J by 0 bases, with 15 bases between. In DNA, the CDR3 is TGCGCCAGCAGCCACCGGGACACCAAGAGCTCCTACGAGCAGTACTTC. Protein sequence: CASSHRDTKSSYEQYF.

The CDR3 DNA sequence: TGTGCCAGTAGTACGCGAGATACGCAGTATTTT. It yields the protein CASSTRDTQYF. The chain uses TRBV19 and TRBJ2-3; no definite D call. The V gene lost 4 bases and the J gene lost 5 bases, with 4 bases spanning the gap. This CDR3 is 11 amino acids long. CDR1 and CDR2 from the germline V gene are LNHDA and SQIVND (reference sequence).